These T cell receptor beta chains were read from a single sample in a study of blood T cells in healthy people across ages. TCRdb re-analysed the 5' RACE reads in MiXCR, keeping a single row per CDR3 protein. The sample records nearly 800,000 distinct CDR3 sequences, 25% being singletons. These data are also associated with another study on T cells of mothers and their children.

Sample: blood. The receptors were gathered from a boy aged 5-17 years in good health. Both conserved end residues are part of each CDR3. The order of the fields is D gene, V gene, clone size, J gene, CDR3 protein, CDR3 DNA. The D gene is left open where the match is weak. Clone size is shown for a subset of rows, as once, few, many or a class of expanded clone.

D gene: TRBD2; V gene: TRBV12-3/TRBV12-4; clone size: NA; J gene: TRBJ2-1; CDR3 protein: CASRQGSGSYNEQFF; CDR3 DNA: TGTGCCAGCAGACAGGGTAGCGGGAGTTACAATGAGCAGTTCTTC
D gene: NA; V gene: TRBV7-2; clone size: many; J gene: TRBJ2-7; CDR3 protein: CASSFEGGGSYEQYF; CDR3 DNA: TGTGCCAGCAGCTTTGAGGGGGGAGGCTCCTACGAGCAGTACTTC
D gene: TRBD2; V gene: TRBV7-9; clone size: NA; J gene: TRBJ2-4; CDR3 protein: CASSPTGGDLAKNIQYF; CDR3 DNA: TGTGCCAGCAGCCCCACGGGGGGGGATCTAGCCAAAAACATTCAGTACTTC
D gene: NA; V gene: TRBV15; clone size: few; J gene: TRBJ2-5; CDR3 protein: CAASRSLEETQYF; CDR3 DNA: TGTGCCGCCAGCAGGTCCCTCGAGGAGACCCAGTACTTC
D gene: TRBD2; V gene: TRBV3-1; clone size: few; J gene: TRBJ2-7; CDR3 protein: CASSRRTSVIDEQYF; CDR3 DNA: TGTGCCAGCAGCCGCCGGACTAGCGTGATCGACGAGCAGTACTTC
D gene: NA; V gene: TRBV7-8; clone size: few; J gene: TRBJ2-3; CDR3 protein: CASRDSIKDTQYF; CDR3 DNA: TGTGCCAGCAGGGATAGCATTAAAGATACGCAGTATTTT
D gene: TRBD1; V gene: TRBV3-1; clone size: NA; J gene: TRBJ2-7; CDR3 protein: CASSYGQGFLYEQYF; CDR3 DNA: TGTGCCAGCAGCTACGGACAGGGTTTTCTATACGAGCAGTACTTC
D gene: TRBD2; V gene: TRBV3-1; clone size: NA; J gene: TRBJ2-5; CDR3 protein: CASSQGRGEQETQYF; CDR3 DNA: TGTGCCAGCAGCCAAGGCCGGGGGGAACAAGAGACCCAGTACTTC
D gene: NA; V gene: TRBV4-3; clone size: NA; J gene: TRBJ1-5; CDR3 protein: CASSQDTRAGNQPQHF; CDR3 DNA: TGCGCCAGCAGCCAAGATACACGAGCAGGCAATCAGCCCCAGCATTTT
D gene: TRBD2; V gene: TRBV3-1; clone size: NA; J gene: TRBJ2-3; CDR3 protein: CASSQEVWTSGRADADTQYF; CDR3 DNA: TGTGCCAGCAGCCAAGAAGTGTGGACTAGCGGGAGGGCCGACGCAGATACGCAGTATTTT
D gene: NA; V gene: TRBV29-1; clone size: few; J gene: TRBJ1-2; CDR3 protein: CSVASLREGCAF; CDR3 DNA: TGCAGCGTTGCGTCCCTTAGGGAGGGCTGCGCCTTC
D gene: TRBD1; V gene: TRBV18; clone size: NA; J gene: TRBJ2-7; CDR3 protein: CASSPSGQSYEQYF; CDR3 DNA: TGTGCCAGCTCACCCTCGGGACAGAGCTACGAGCAGTACTTC
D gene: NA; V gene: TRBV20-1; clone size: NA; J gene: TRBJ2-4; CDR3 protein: CSARGGLSWAKNIQYF; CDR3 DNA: TGCAGTGCTAGAGGGGGGTTATCCTGGGCCAAAAACATTCAGTACTTC
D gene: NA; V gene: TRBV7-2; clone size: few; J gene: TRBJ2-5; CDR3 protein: CASSRPRLLQETQYF; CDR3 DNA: TGTGCCAGCAGCCGGCCTAGGCTCCTCCAAGAGACCCAGTACTTC
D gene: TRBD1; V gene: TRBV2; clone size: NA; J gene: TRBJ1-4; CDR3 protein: CASSTQGVFSEKLFF; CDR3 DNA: TGTGCCAGCAGTACACAGGGGGTGTTCAGTGAAAAACTGTTTTTT
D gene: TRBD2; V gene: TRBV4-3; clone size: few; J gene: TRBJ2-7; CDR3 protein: CASSQDRTSGRIEQYF; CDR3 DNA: TGCGCCAGCAGCCAAGATAGGACTAGCGGGAGAATTGAGCAGTACTTC
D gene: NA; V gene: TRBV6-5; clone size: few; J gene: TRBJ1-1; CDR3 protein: CASSYSIGTEAFF; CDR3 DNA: TGTGCCAGCAGTTACTCGATAGGTACTGAAGCTTTCTTT
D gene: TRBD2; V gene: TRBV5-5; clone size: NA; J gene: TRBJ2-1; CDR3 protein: CASSLLAGADNEQFF; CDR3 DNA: TGTGCCAGCAGCTTGCTAGCGGGAGCCGACAATGAGCAGTTCTTC
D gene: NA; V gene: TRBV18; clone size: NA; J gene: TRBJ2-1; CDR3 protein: CASSRVGPNEQFF; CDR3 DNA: TGTGCCAGCTCACGAGTCGGGCCCAATGAGCAGTTCTTC
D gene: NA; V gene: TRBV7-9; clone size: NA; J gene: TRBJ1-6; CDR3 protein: CASSPDAYNSPLHF; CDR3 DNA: TGTGCCAGCAGCCCGGATGCCTATAATTCACCCCTCCACTTT
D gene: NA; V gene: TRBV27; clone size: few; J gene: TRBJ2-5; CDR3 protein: CASGRSTQYF; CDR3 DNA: TGTGCCAGCGGACGTTCGACCCAGTACTTC
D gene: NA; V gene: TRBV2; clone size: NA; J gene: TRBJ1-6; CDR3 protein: CASSVGTASSYNSPLHF; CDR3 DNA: TGTGCCAGCAGTGTAGGAACGGCTAGCTCCTATAATTCACCCCTCCACTTT
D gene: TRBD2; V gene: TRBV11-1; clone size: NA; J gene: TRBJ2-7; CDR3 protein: CASRMTSGASYEQYF; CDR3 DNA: TGTGCCAGCAGGATGACTAGCGGGGCTTCCTACGAGCAGTACTTC
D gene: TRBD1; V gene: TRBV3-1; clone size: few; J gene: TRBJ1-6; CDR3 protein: CAAGDSNSPLHF; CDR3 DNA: TGTGCCGCAGGGGACAGCAATTCACCCCTCCACTTT
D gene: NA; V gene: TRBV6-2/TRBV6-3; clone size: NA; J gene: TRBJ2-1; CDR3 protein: CASISGGYGNEQFF; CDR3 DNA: TGTGCCAGCATATCGGGGGGCTACGGGAATGAGCAGTTCTTC
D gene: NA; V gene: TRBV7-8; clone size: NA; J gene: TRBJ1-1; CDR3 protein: CASSPGASQNTEAFF; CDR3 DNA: TGTGCCAGCAGCCCGGGGGCGTCCCAGAACACTGAAGCTTTCTTT
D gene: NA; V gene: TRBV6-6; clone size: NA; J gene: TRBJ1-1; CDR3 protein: CASSPPNRVDGAFF; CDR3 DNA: TGTGCCAGCAGTCCTCCGAACAGGGTGGATGGCGCTTTCTTT
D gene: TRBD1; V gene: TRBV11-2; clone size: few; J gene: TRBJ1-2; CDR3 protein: CASSLTQGASNYGYTF; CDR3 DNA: TGTGCCAGCAGCTTAACACAGGGGGCTTCTAACTATGGCTACACCTTC
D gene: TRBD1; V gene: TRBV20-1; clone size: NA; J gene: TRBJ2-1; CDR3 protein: CSARSGAGGNNEQFF; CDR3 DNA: TGCAGTGCTAGAAGTGGGGCAGGGGGCAACAATGAGCAGTTCTTC
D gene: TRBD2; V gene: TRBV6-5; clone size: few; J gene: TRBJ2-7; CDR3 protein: CASSPARGGEQYF; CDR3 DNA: TGTGCCAGCAGTCCAGCCCGGGGGGGCGAGCAGTACTTC
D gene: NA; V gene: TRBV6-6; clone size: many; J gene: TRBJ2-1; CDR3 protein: CASSYSQGYNEQFF; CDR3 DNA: TGTGCCAGCAGTTACTCACAGGGTTACAATGAGCAGTTCTTC
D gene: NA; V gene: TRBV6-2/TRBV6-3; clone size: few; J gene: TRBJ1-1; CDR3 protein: CASSAIWQGQNTEAFF; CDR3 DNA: TGTGCCAGCAGTGCCATCTGGCAGGGACAGAACACTGAAGCTTTCTTT
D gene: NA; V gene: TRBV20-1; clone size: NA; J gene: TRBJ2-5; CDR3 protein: CSASRFSRETQYF; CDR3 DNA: TGCAGTGCTAGTCGTTTCAGCCGGGAGACCCAGTACTTC
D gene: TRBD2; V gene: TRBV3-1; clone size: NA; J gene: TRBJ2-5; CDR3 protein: CASSASGGAETQYF; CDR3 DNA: TGTGCCAGCAGCGCTAGCGGGGGTGCGGAGACCCAGTACTTC